The entry that follows covers one T cell receptor (beta chain) sequence. What it binds is not known. V was shortened by 5 bases and J by 1 base, with 9 bases between the two germline ends. Germline V lookup: CDR1 MGHDK, CDR2 SYGVNS. The CDR3 loop spans 13 amino acids. At the deep level, the assay was run. The table came from immunoSEQ multiplex PCR; TCRdb's copy has only in-frame clones and leaves some out. The repertoire holds about 2.3 million clones, with approximately 93% as singletons. The data were taken from a study of shared clonotypes between healthy human individuals. Overall study results and limits: Only blood underwent sampling, and tissue repertoires likely differ. What naive subsets generally showed was a larger estimated richness than memory subsets showed.

The sequence came from a man aged 18 to 29 in good health. Some clones in this sample may be carry-over from other donors' samples. The material sequenced was naive CD4+ T cells from PBMCs. Stated subset: CD45RA+ positively selected. J is TRBJ2-7 and V is TRBV25-1; D unclear. The CDR3, as DNA: TGTGCCAGCAGTCGGGTTTTTTCCTACGAGCAGTACTTC. Protein product: CASSRVFSYEQYF.